These 5 T cell receptor beta chains share one sample of origin, sequenced in a study of cytomegalovirus exposure and HLA in healthy donors. PCR involved 60 Vbeta and 13 Jbeta primers. Method: immunoSEQ multiplex PCR; TCRdb's copy keeps in-frame clones and lacks some. Of about 160,000 clones listed, around three quarters are singletons. The sample consisted of PBMCs. Receptor source: a man aged 35-49 years in good health and CMV-seropositive.

This chain uses TRBV27 with TRBJ2-3; 9 bases agree with TRBD1. Per germline, CDR1 MNHEY and CDR2 SMNVEV (reference sequence). This CDR3 has 15 amino acids. With V trimmed by 5 bases and J by 4 bases, 7 bases remained unmatched. For the CDR3, the DNA is TGTGCCAGCAGTATAACAGGGGGCGTACCAGATACGCAGTATTTT. Amino acids: CASSITGGVPDTQYF.

The chain uses TRBV5-4 and TRBJ1-2, with 8 bases identical to TRBD1. V shed 4 bases, J shed 8 bases, and the junction held 7 bases outside the gene matches. The CDR3 is 13 amino acids. CDR1 and CDR2 (germline): SGHNT, YYREEE (reference sequence). CDR3: CASSHPTGDGYTF. The CDR3 DNA is TGTGCCAGCAGCCACCCGACAGGGGACGGCTACACCTTC.

The V and J genes are TRBV28 and TRBJ1-5; D might be TRBD1 (5 bases). Germline V gene data show CDR1 as MDHEN and CDR2 as SYDVKM. The CDR3 runs to 14 residues. The germline V and J ends were trimmed by 3 bases and 0 bases, with 6 bases remaining between them. As DNA, the CDR3 is TGTGCCAGCAGTTTGGACATTAGCAATCAGCCCCAGCATTTT. Protein sequence: CASSLDISNQPQHF.

This clone showed up just a few times. This chain connects TRBV7-3 to TRBJ1-1; tentative D call: TRBD1 (6 bases). Germline CDR1 SGHTA, CDR2 FQGTGA. This CDR3 has 15 amino acids. V lost 4 bases to trimming and J lost 4 bases, with 16 bases between them. The CDR3 DNA reads TGTGCCAGCAGCTCACAGGGTGGAAGTACCACTGAAGCTTTCTTT. Translated, it gives CASSSQGGSTTEAFF.

The chain couples TRBV5-1 to TRBJ1-6; maybe TRBD1 (5 bases). This CDR3 comprises 14 residues. The V end was cut by 4 bases, the J end by 6 bases, with 11 bases between. CDR1 and CDR2 from the germline V gene are SGHRS and YFSETQ. CDR3 bases: TGCGCCAGCAGCGAAGACAGTCGTAATTCACCCCTCCACTTT. Translating gives CASSEDSRNSPLHF. The full variable domain, rest sourced from reference TRBV5-1 and TRBJ1-6, is KAGVTQTPRYLIKTRGQQVTLSCSPISGHRSVSWYQQTPGQGLQFLFEYFSETQRNKGNFPGRFSGRQFSNSRSEMNVSTLELGDSALYLCASSEDSRNSPLHFGNGTRLTVT.